The present entry profiles one TCR beta chain with its context. Its cognate antigen is unknown. V gave up 2 bases and J gave up 7 bases, with 17 bases separating them. Per the germline V gene, CDR1 is SGHTA and CDR2 is FQGNSA. This CDR3 region has 15 residues. The source of roughly 2 micrograms of genomic DNA for TCR beta libraries was cryopreserved PBMCs. Some clones are missing from TCRdb's copy, which holds only in-frame ones; the method was immunoSEQ multiplex PCR. The repertoire has some 140,000 clones, 80% to 95% of them found once; the top ten carry 11%. This entry comes from a study of cytotoxic CD8 clonotypes in ibrutinib-treated CLL. Regarding the study as a whole: Private clonotypes, not public ones, expanded at ibrutinib response.

The sequences come from PBMCs, collected after 12 months of ibrutinib treatment. The J gene is TRBJ2-5, the V gene TRBV7-2; D perhaps matches TRBD2 (6 bases). This clonotype originated in a human donor with chronic lymphocytic leukemia. The CDR3 loop is CASSLWASPEGTQYF. The CDR3 nucleotides are TGTGCCAGCAGCTTATGGGCGTCCCCGGAGGGGACCCAGTACTTC.